The 18 T cell receptor beta chains below were found in one sample sequenced in a study of T cell responses to AZD1222 COVID-19 vaccine. Only in-frame clones appear in the TCRdb table, and some are missing; sequencing was by immunoSEQ multiplex PCR. The data hold under 200,000 clones, with 87% observed a single time. Sequenced material: peripheral blood, taken 28 days after the second AZD1222 dose. The receptors shown here come from an adult who received the AZD1222 COVID-19 vaccine.

This sequence joins TRBV11-2 and TRBJ1-2; no firm D call. Trimming took off 3 bases at V and 5 bases at J, with 10 bases between the two ends. The CDR3 spans 13 residues. The germline V gene has CDR1 SGHAT and CDR2 FQNNGV. This chain's CDR3 is CASSFHLVYGYTF. The CDR3 region has the DNA TGTGCCAGCAGCTTTCATTTGGTGTATGGCTACACCTTC. Using reference TRBV11-2 and TRBJ1-2 for the parts outside the CDR3, the full variable domain is EAGVAQSPRYKIIEKRQSVAFWCNPISGHATLYWYQQILGQGPKLLIQFQNNGVVDDSQLPKDRFSAERLKGVDSTLKIQPAKLEDSAVYLCASSFHLVYGYTFGSGTRLTVV.

The V call is TRBV13, the J call TRBJ1-3; no reliable D call. Between the trimmed V and J ends, which lost 1 base and 1 base, there was a span of 5 bases. Germline assignment: CDR1 PRHDT and CDR2 FYEKMQ (reference sequence). This CDR3 is built from 14 residues. CDR3 bases: TGTGCCAGCAGCTTAGAGGGATCTGGAAACACCATATATTTT. Translation: CASSLEGSGNTIYF.

The chain uses TRBV6-4 and TRBJ2-3, with D possibly being TRBD2 (7 bases). Germline CDR1 reads MRHNA; CDR2 reads SNTAGT. Trimming took 8 bases from V and 3 from J, leaving 15 bases between them. CDR3 length equals 14 residues. The CDR3 nucleotides read TGTGCCAGCGCGCAAGGGGGGGAGACAGATACGCAGTATTTT. Its protein is CASAQGGETDTQYF.

V and J are TRBV3-1 (or the pseudogene TRBV3-2) and TRBJ1-5; D is unresolved. The CDR3 covers 14 residues. Germline CDR1 is LGHDT and CDR2 is YNNKEL (reference sequence). V was shortened by 0 bases and J by 2 bases, with 5 bases between the two germline ends. In DNA form, the CDR3 reads TGTGCCAGCAGCCAAGATGGCGGCAATCAGCCCCAGCATTTT. Encoded protein: CASSQDGGNQPQHF.

This chain connects TRBV5-5 to TRBJ2-7, with TRBD1 identical over 8 bases. This CDR3 spans 15 amino acids. J was trimmed by 2 bases and V by 1 base; bases with no gene match: 5. Germline CDR1 SGHKS, CDR2 YYEKEE (reference sequence). CDR3 sequence reads: CASSLRDRGTYEQYF. The CDR3 nucleotides read TGTGCCAGCAGCTTGCGTGACAGGGGTACCTACGAGCAGTACTTC.

This chain links TRBV2 with TRBJ2-1; TRBD1 aligns across 10 bases. CDR3 length equals 16 residues. The ends lost 8 bases at V and 8 bases at J; junction bases unmatched: 15. Looked up from germline, CDR1 is SNHLY and CDR2 is FYNNEI. CDR3 sequence reads: CASWWVTGGDVYEQFF. CDR3 in DNA: TGTGCCAGCTGGTGGGTGACAGGGGGCGACGTCTATGAGCAGTTCTTC.

The J gene is TRBJ2-5, the V gene TRBV28; 9 nucleotides agree with TRBD1. Germline V gene data show CDR1 as MDHEN and CDR2 as SYDVKM. The CDR3 loop spans 15 amino acids. V lost 6 bases to trimming and J lost 5 bases; unmatched junction nucleotides: 10. CDR3: CASSLTGGYQETQYF. For the CDR3, the DNA is TGTGCCAGCAGCTTAACAGGGGGCTATCAGGAGACCCAGTACTTC.

This sequence joins TRBV5-4 and TRBJ2-7; 10 bases align to TRBD2. Germline trimming cut 3 bases from V and 2 bases from J; bases unmatched to any gene: 5. Germline CDR1 is SGHNT and CDR2 is YYREEE (reference sequence). CDR3 length equals 15 residues. CDR3 bases: TGTGCCAGCAGCTCGAGCGGGGGGGGGCCCTACGAGCAGTACTTC. Its translation: CASSSSGGGPYEQYF.

In its sample, this clone was seen once. At one of its ends the junction is not consistent with the germline gene, which may arise from a read error. The chain uses TRBV12-3 or TRBV12-4 and TRBJ1-2; 7 bases match TRBD1. The CDR3 length is 13 residues. This CDR3 reads CASRLDRVDGYTF. As DNA, the CDR3 is TGTGCCAGCAGATTAGACAGGGTTGATGGCTACACCTTC.

The chain links TRBV7-8 to TRBJ2-1; TRBD2 aligns across 11 bases. CDR1 is SGHVS and CDR2 is FQNEAQ in the germline V gene. With V trimmed by 5 bases and J by 6 bases, 6 bases remained unmatched. The CDR3 runs 15 residues. The CDR3 coding sequence is TGTGCCAGCAGCCAAAGTGGGACTAGCGGCAATGAGCAGTTCTTC. This translates into CASSQSGTSGNEQFF.

As to this clone: Other DNA sequences in the sample encode the same CDR3. The J gene is TRBJ2-7, the V gene TRBV12-3 or TRBV12-4; 7 bases map to TRBD1. This CDR3 contains 13 residues. With V trimmed by 6 bases and J by 3 bases, 5 bases remained unmatched. The CDR3 nucleotides read TGTGCCAGCAGCTCCGGGACAGTCTACGAGCAGTACTTC. This translates into CASSSGTVYEQYF.

Of note for this clone: This CDR3 is also generated by other DNA sequences in the sample. This chain joins TRBV29-1 and TRBJ1-1; the D gene is possibly TRBD1 (5 bases). V was trimmed by 5 bases and J by 0 bases, leaving 7 bases between them. The length of the CDR3 is 12 residues. CDR1 is SQVTM and CDR2 is ANQGSEA in the germline V gene. CDR3 sequence reads: CSVSGLNTEAFF. CDR3 nucleotide sequence: TGCAGCGTTTCAGGGTTGAACACTGAAGCTTTCTTT.

This sequence joins TRBV19 and TRBJ2-7; D tentatively fits TRBD1 or TRBD2 (6 bases each). This CDR3 is built from 13 residues. Germline CDR1 and CDR2: LNHDA and SQIVND (reference sequence). The V end was cut by 7 bases, the J end by 2 bases, with 12 bases between. Here the CDR3 reads CASKGRGAYEQYF. The CDR3 DNA is TGTGCCAGTAAGGGAAGGGGGGCCTACGAGCAGTACTTC.

This chain joins TRBV6-5 and TRBJ1-1; 9 bases line up with TRBD1. The germline gives CDR1 MNHEY, CDR2 SVGAGI. V shed 7 bases and J 6 bases; nucleotides not matched to a gene: 6. This CDR3 contains 13 residues. CDR3 DNA: TGTGCCAGCACCATACAGGGGGCGGCTGAAGCTTTCTTT. Translation gives CASTIQGAAEAFF.

This clone has just a few counts. The V gene is TRBV2, the J gene TRBJ1-6, with D possibly matching TRBD1 (5 bases). CDR1 is SNHLY and CDR2 is FYNNEI in the germline V gene. CDR3 length: 14 amino acids. With 7 bases removed from V and 7 bases from J, the gap between germline ends came to 14 bases. The CDR3 bases are TGTGCCAGCACTTGGGGAGGGGAGAATTCACCCCTCCACTTT. The encoded protein is CASTWGGENSPLHF.

The chain has TRBV15 and TRBJ1-1; D remains ambiguous. This CDR3 region has 13 residues. With 3 bases removed from V and 6 bases from J, the gap between germline ends came to 11 bases. Germline lookup yields CDR1 LNHNV and CDR2 YYDKDF (reference sequence). CDR3 amino acids: CATSSQMGSEAFF. The CDR3 DNA is TGTGCCACCAGCAGTCAAATGGGCTCTGAAGCTTTCTTT.

The V call is TRBV19, the J call TRBJ1-2, with D tentatively TRBD1 (6 bases). This CDR3 is 14 amino acids long. CDR1 LNHDA and CDR2 SQIVND come from the germline V gene (reference sequence). Trimming shortened V by 9 bases and J by 2 bases, and 16 bases separated the two germline ends. This CDR3 reads CASRGTFTNYGYTF. In nucleotides, the CDR3 is TGTGCCAGCCGAGGGACATTTACGAACTATGGCTACACCTTC.

The chain uses TRBV19 and TRBJ2-1; D might be TRBD1 (6 bases). Germline V gene sequence: CDR1 LNHDA, CDR2 SQIVND (reference sequence). The CDR3 is made up of 17 amino acids. Trimming pared 4 bases from V and 2 bases from J, leaving 18 bases between. CDR3 sequence (DNA): TGTGCCAGTAGTACCCGCAGGGGCCAGTGGACCTACAATGAGCAGTTCTTC. Amino acids: CASSTRRGQWTYNEQFF.